This T cell receptor beta chain was found in a study of cytomegalovirus exposure and HLA in healthy donors. Study-wide findings and caveats: A later analysis linked a missense variant in DCLRE1C to the trimming of TCR beta V and J genes. No immune exposure information besides CMV serostatus was available. Fewer N-insertions (relative to the roughly 630-donor mean) were reportedly seen in an Asian-associated ancestry cluster in a later analysis. Earlier findings revealed that most TCR beta V segments proved productive either about 87% or about 30% of the time.

CDR3 length equals 15 residues. Looked up from germline, CDR1 is SGHTA and CDR2 is FQGTGA. With 4 bases removed from V and 1 base from J, the gap between germline ends came to 13 bases. On this clone itself: Its antigen is not known.

Amplification used 60 Vbeta primers and 13 Jbeta primers. The repertoire was sequenced with immunoSEQ multiplex PCR; TCRdb's copy has only in-frame clones and lacks some. The sample consists of around 150,000 clones, around 80% of them appearing once. The V and J genes are TRBV7-3 and TRBJ2-5; perhaps TRBD1 as D (7 bases). Sequences were obtained from PBMCs. This receptor was taken from a man in his fifties in good health and CMV-seropositive. CDR3 loop: CASSSAGGLQETQYF. CDR3 bases: TGTGCCAGCAGCTCGGCAGGGGGACTCCAAGAGACCCAGTACTTC.